This T cell receptor beta chain was identified in a study of T cell responses to AZD1222 COVID-19 vaccine. The method was immunoSEQ multiplex PCR; TCRdb's version includes in-frame clones alone and lacks a portion of them. The sample comprises about 180,000 clones, 90% to 95% of which are singletons, and 1.5% to 2% rests with the top ten. Note on this clone: Its antigen is unidentified.

Germline CDR1 is SGHRS and CDR2 is YFSETQ. Trimming took off 5 bases at V and 2 bases at J, with 12 bases between the two ends. The CDR3 length is 14 residues. The study's findings and limits: Spike-specific TCR repertoires showed rising breadth and depth after two AZD1222 doses.

The rearrangement joins TRBV5-1 to TRBJ2-3, with D unresolved. Sequenced here: peripheral blood, sampled 28 days after the second AZD1222 dose. The clonotype was recovered from an adult who received the AZD1222 COVID-19 vaccine. The CDR3 DNA follows: TGCGCCAGCAGTTCCCAAGGGCCCACAGATACGCAGTATTTT. Translated, it gives CASSSQGPTDTQYF.